These 16 T cell receptor beta chains were all obtained from the same sample, sequenced in a study of T cells in Graves' hyperthyroidism and ophthalmopathy. Amplified regions were TCR beta CDR3 sequences from RNA transcripts. Using the HTBI primer set, a first-round RT-PCR was run on the TCR CDR3. Each CDR3 protein is one row after TCRdb ran MiXCR on the multiplex PCR reads. The data show 700,000 or so distinct CDR3 sequences, roughly 15% seen once. Sequencing input: blood. All receptors derive from a man younger than 35 with Graves' hyperthyroidism.

This clonotype was recorded many times. The chain joins TRBV20-1 to TRBJ2-1; D possibly uses TRBD1 or TRBD2 (6 bases each). Germline V gives CDR1 DFQATT, CDR2 SNEGSKA (reference sequence). The CDR3 totals 15 residues. Trimming cost V 5 bases and J 5 bases, with 19 bases left between them. The DNA for the CDR3 is TGCAGTGCTGGGGGGCGGCGATTACTTAACAATGAGCAGTTCTTC. This gives the protein CSAGGRRLLNNEQFF.

Many counts were recorded for this clonotype. The V call is TRBV12-3 or TRBV12-4, the J call TRBJ2-7, with TRBD2 matching 9 bases. This CDR3 spans 19 amino acids. The junction had 21 bases not matched to a gene; V was cut back by 7 bases and J by 2 bases. CDR3 coding DNA: TGTGCCAGCACTTGGACAAGGCTGGGTCTAGCGGGGATTACCTACGAGCAGTACTTC. Encoded protein: CASTWTRLGLAGITYEQYF.

This clonotype was seen repeatedly, ten times or more. CDR3 bases: TGTGCCAGCAGCGTAGATCTGAACACTGAAGCTTTCTTT. This encodes CASSVDLNTEAFF. The chain has TRBV9 and TRBJ1-1; D unclear. V was clipped by 0 bases and J by 0 bases, with 3 bases between them. From germline, CDR1 is SGDLS and CDR2 YYNGEE. The CDR3 runs to 13 residues. Filled out from reference TRBV9 and TRBJ1-1, the complete variable domain reads DSGVTQTPKHLITATGQRVTLRCSPRSGDLSVYWYQQSLDQGLQFLIQYYNGEERAKGNILERFSAQQFPDLHSELNLSSLELGDSALYFCASSVDLNTEAFFGQGTRLTVV.

This clonotype was detected many times. The chain is built from TRBV2 and TRBJ1-5; D perhaps matches TRBD1 (6 bases). The CDR3 runs 13 residues. V shed 6 bases and J shed 4 bases, with 10 bases lying between them. Looked up from germline, CDR1 is SNHLY and CDR2 is FYNNEI. This CDR3 is CASRPGQNQPQHF. As DNA, the CDR3 is TGTGCCAGCAGGCCAGGACAGAATCAGCCCCAGCATTTT.

The CDR3 coding sequence is TGTGCCAGCACCGACGAGGGGGGAGGGCCGAGCACCGGGGAGCTGTTTTTT. Amino acid sequence: CASTDEGGGPSTGELFF. V and J are TRBV7-6 and TRBJ2-2, with D possibly matching TRBD2 (7 bases). V lost 7 bases to trimming and J lost 4 bases, with 22 bases between them. The V gene's germline CDR1 is SGHVS and CDR2 FNYEAQ. This CDR3 comprises 17 residues.

This clonotype was counted at least ten times. The chain joins TRBV20-1 to TRBJ2-5, with TRBD2 identical over 8 bases. The germline V gene has CDR1 DFQATT and CDR2 SNEGSKA (reference sequence). The CDR3 spans 16 residues. The junction had 9 bases not matched to a gene; V was cut back by 1 base and J by 2 bases. The CDR3 nucleotides are TGCAGTGCTAGAGCTTTACGAGCGGGAGTACAAGAGACCCAGTACTTC. Translated: CSARALRAGVQETQYF.

Here the CDR3 DNA reads TGTGCCAGCAGTCAAGACAGGATGGCGGCCTATGGCTACACCTTC. It yields the protein CASSQDRMAAYGYTF. The chain is built from TRBV27 and TRBJ1-2, with D tentatively TRBD1 (6 bases). Trimming took off 5 bases at V and 4 bases at J, with 17 bases between the two ends. The CDR3 contains 15 residues. Germline assignment: CDR1 MNHEY and CDR2 SMNVEV (reference sequence).

The V gene is TRBV29-1, the J gene TRBJ2-1; 7 bases are shared with TRBD2. V dropped 3 bases and J dropped 7; count of bases not matched to a gene: 12. Per germline, CDR1 SQVTM and CDR2 ANQGSEA. The length of the CDR3 is 15 residues. CDR3 nucleotides: TGCAGCGTTGATACAGGCGGGAGAAAGGAAAATGAGCAGTTCTTC. This encodes CSVDTGGRKENEQFF.

This clonotype showed up many times. The rearrangement uses TRBV30 and TRBJ1-4; D uncertain. Deletions cut 6 bases from V and 5 bases from J, with 13 bases between. The CDR3 runs 13 residues. Looked up from germline, CDR1 is GTSNPN and CDR2 is SVGIG (reference sequence). The CDR3 coding sequence is TGTGCCTGCGACCCTTTTAGGAATGAAAAACTGTTTTTT. Amino acids: CACDPFRNEKLFF.

This chain links TRBV19 with TRBJ2-6; the match to TRBD1 covers 8 bases. Germline CDR1 LNHDA, CDR2 SQIVND (reference sequence). J lost 0 bases, V lost 7 bases, and 8 bases had no gene match. The CDR3 totals 17 residues. CDR3 DNA: TGTGCCAGTACTCTCGACAGGGGTGGCTCTGGGGCCAACGTCCTGACTTTC. As protein: CASTLDRGGSGANVLTF.

This clonotype was seen a handful of times. This chain links TRBV29-1 with TRBJ2-7; 8 bases fit TRBD1. CDR3 length: 12 residues. CDR1 is SQVTM and CDR2 is ANQGSEA in the germline V gene. V shed 7 bases, J shed 5 bases, and the junction held 7 bases outside the gene matches. In nucleotides, the CDR3 is TGCAGCGCCGGGGCGACAGGGGACGAGCAGTACTTC. Amino acid sequence: CSAGATGDEQYF.

The CDR3 DNA reads as TGTGCCAGCAGCCCCGCGAATACCTACGAGCAGTACTTC. This gives the protein CASSPANTYEQYF. The chain combines TRBV28 with TRBJ2-7, with D unclear. CDR1 and CDR2 from the germline V gene are MDHEN and SYDVKM. CDR3 length equals 13 residues. V lost 6 bases and J 2 bases, leaving 11 bases between the germline ends.

There are many counts of this clonotype. This chain joins TRBV13 and TRBJ2-3; either TRBD1 or TRBD2 may supply D (5 bases each). CDR3 length: 16 residues. CDR1 PRHDT and CDR2 FYEKMQ come from the germline V gene (reference sequence). The V and J ends lost 6 bases and 3 bases respectively, with 19 bases between them. CDR3 in DNA: TGTGCCAGCAGTAGATATCCGGGACGGACGACAGATACGCAGTATTTT. This sequence encodes CASSRYPGRTTDTQYF.

This clonotype occurred many times. V gene TRBV6-5 combines with J gene TRBJ2-7, with D unresolved. This CDR3 is built from 15 residues. The germline gives CDR1 MNHEY, CDR2 SVGAGI. V was trimmed by 0 bases and J by 6 bases, leaving 15 bases between them. CDR3 protein: CASSYSKARASEQYF. The CDR3 DNA follows: TGTGCCAGCAGTTACTCGAAGGCTCGAGCTTCCGAGCAGTACTTC.

This clonotype was observed a few times. The rearrangement uses TRBV6-2 or TRBV6-3 and TRBJ1-1; no firm D call. Germline CDR1 and CDR2: MNHEY and SVGEGT. The germline V and J ends were trimmed by 0 bases and 6 bases, with 8 bases remaining between them. There are 13 residues in the CDR3. The CDR3 reads CASSYSGRAEAFF. The DNA of the CDR3 is TGTGCCAGCAGTTACTCCGGAAGGGCTGAAGCTTTCTTT.

The genes are TRBV10-3 and TRBJ2-1, with D possibly matching TRBD2 (6 bases). Per germline, CDR1 ENHRY and CDR2 SYGVKD. CDR3 length: 11 residues. V was pared by 6 bases and J by 9 bases, with 9 bases between. CDR3 in DNA: TGTGCCATCAGCTACGGGGGTGAGCAGTTCTTC. This encodes CAISYGGEQFF.